This T cell receptor (beta chain) was observed in a study of cytomegalovirus exposure and HLA in healthy donors. Each donor was nominally healthy when sampled (though unrecorded immune exposures were likely). Germline V gene data show CDR1 as SGHTA and CDR2 as FQGNSA. The junction had 18 bases not matched to a gene; V was cut back by 5 bases and J by 5 bases. CDR3 size: 19 residues. Broader study findings: It was fewer than 200 TCR beta chains that were listed as cytomegalovirus-associated. Presence/absence analyses assumed roughly uniform sequencing depth across donors, which may not hold. Immune exposure information available was restricted to CMV serostatus.

PCR amplification relied on 60 Vbeta primers (plus 13 Jbeta primers). Method: immunoSEQ multiplex PCR; TCRdb's copy keeps in-frame clones and lacks some. The sample yields 100,000 to 150,000 clones, approximately 15% seen once. This clone was counted a few times. Its cognate antigen is unknown. The chain recombines TRBV7-2 with TRBJ2-5, with 12 nucleotides matching TRBD1. The receptor's source is a woman under 30 in good health and CMV-seronegative. Sequences were obtained from PBMCs. The CDR3 DNA sequence: TGTGCCAGCAGCACAGCTCCGCCCGGGACAGGGGGCGAGGAGGAGACCCAGTACTTC. Protein sequence: CASSTAPPGTGGEEETQYF.